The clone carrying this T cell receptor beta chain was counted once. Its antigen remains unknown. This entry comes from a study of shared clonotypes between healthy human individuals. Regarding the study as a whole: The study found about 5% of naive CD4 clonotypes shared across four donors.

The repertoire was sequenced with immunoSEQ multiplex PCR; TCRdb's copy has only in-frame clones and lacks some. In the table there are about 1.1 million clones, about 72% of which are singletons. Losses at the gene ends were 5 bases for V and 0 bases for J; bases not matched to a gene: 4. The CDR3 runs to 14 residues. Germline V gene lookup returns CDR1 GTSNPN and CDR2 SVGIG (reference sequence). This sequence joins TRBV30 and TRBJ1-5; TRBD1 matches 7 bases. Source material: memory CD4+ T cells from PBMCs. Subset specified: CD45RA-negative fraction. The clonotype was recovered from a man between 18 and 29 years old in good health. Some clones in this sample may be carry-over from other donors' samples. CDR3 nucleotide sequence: TGTGCCTGGGGACAGGCGTATAGCAATCAGCCCCAGCATTTT. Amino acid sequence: CAWGQAYSNQPQHF.